The next 5 T cell receptor beta chains were all read from a single sample in a study of blood T cell repertoires in COVID-19. The protocol was immunoSEQ multiplex PCR, while the TCRdb copy is restricted to in-frame clones and leaves out a portion. This sample has almost 500,000 clones, with roughly nine tenths found just once. The sequenced sample consisted of PBMCs or T cells enriched from blood (not recorded which). All receptors come from a woman aged 55-69 years who had recovered from COVID-19.

V usage is TRBV11-2 and J usage is TRBJ2-5; D gene unclear. Trimming stripped 0 bases from V and 13 bases from J, with 18 bases between. The CDR3 has 14 residues. Germline V gene lookup returns CDR1 SGHAT and CDR2 FQNNGV. In nucleotides, the CDR3 is TGTGCCAGCAGCTTAGAGACCTTACTGCGGCCGTTGTACTTC. Translated: CASSLETLLRPLYF.

The chain employs TRBV7-9 and TRBJ1-1, with 10 bases fitting TRBD1. The V gene's germline CDR1 is SEHNR and CDR2 FQNEAQ (reference sequence). This CDR3 is built from 15 residues. V lost 0 bases, J lost 6 bases, and 4 bases stayed unmatched. The CDR3 sequence is CASSLAGTGDAEAFF. The CDR3 DNA is TGTGCCAGCAGCTTAGCGGGGACAGGGGACGCTGAAGCTTTCTTT.

The chain couples TRBV6-5 to TRBJ2-5; TRBD1 agrees at 10 bases. V lost 6 bases and J lost 4; bases outside the gene matches: 2. The germline CDR1 and CDR2 sequences are MNHEY and SVGAGI. The CDR3 has 13 amino acids. The CDR3 sequence: CASRRQGAETQYF. The CDR3 DNA reads TGTGCCAGCAGGCGACAGGGGGCAGAGACCCAGTACTTC.

CDR3 in DNA: TGTGCCAGCAAGGCAGGGAGGGAGGAGACCCAGTACTTC. Its protein is CASKAGREETQYF. The chain joins TRBV2 to TRBJ2-5, with TRBD2 identical over 7 bases. Germline V lookup: CDR1 SNHLY, CDR2 FYNNEI. The CDR3 is 13 amino acids. The junction had 7 bases not matched to a gene; V was cut back by 7 bases and J by 5 bases.

V and J are TRBV5-6 and TRBJ2-7; a possible D gene is TRBD1 (6 bases). Trimming removed 0 bases at V and 2 bases at J, with 6 bases between. Germline-derived CDR1 and CDR2 are SGHDT and YYEEEE. The CDR3 contains 13 residues. The CDR3 nucleotides read TGTGCCAGCAGCTTGGAGGGGGCCTACGAGCAGTACTTC. This translates into CASSLEGAYEQYF. Complete variable domain (other parts from reference TRBV5-6 and TRBJ2-7): DAGVTQSPTHLIKTRGQQVTLRCSPKSGHDTVSWYQQALGQGPQFIFQYYEEEERQRGNFPDRFSGHQFPNYSSELNVNALLLGDSALYLCASSLEGAYEQYFGPGTRLTVT.